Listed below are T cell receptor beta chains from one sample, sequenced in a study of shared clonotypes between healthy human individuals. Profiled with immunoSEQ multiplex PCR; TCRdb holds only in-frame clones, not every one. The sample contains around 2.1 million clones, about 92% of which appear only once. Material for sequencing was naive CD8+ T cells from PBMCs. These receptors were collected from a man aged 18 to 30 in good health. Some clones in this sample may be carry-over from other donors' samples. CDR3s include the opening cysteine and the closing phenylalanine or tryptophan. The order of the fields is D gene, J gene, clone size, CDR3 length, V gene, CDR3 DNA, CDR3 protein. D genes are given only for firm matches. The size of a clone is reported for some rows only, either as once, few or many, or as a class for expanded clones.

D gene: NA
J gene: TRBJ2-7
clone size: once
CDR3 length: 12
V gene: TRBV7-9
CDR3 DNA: TGTGCGTCGGCTAGCTTTACCTACGAGCAGTACTTC
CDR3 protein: CASASFTYEQYF

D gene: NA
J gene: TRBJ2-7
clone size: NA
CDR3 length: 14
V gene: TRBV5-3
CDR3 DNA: TGTGCCAGAAGCTCGACTATTTCGGAGTACGAGCAGTACTTC
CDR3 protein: CARSSTISEYEQYF

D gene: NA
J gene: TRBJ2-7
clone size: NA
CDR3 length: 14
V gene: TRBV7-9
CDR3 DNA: TGTGCCAGCAGCTTAGCTACCGGAGCCTACGAGCAGTACTTC
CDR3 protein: CASSLATGAYEQYF

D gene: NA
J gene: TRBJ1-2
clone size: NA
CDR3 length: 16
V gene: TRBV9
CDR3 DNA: TGTGCCAGCAGGAGATTCGACCGGGACACACCCTATGGCTACACCTTC
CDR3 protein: CASRRFDRDTPYGYTF

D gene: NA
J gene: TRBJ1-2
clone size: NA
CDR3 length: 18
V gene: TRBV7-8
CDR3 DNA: TGTGCCAGCAGCCGACCGGCCGGGACTGCCGATTGGGATTATGGCTACACCTTC
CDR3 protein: CASSRPAGTADWDYGYTF

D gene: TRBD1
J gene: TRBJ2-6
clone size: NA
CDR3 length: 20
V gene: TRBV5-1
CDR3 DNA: TGCGCCAGCAGCTTGTGGTCTCCCGGACAGGGGAGGTCTGGGGCCAACGTCCTGACTTTC
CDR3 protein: CASSLWSPGQGRSGANVLTF

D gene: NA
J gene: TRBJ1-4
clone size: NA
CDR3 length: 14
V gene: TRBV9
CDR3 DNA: TGTGCCAGCAGCGTCCAAGTATCTAATGAAAAACTGTTTTTT
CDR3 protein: CASSVQVSNEKLFF

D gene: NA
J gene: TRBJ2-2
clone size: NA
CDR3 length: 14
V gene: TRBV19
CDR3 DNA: TGTGCCAGTTCCCCAGGGAGTCGCACCGGGGAGCTGTTTTTT
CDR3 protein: CASSPGSRTGELFF

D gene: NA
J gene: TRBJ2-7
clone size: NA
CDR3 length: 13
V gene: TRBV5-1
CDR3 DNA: TGCGCCAGCGGGGGGTCAGGGTATAACGAGCAGTACTTC
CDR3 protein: CASGGSGYNEQYF

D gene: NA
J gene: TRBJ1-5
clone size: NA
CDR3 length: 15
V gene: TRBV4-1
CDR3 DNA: TGCGCCAGCAGCCAAGAAATCGGCCTGGGAGGGCCCCAGCATTTT
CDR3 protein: CASSQEIGLGGPQHF